The entry below gives a single TCR beta chain sequence along with its context. The antigen is not known. Assay used: immunoSEQ multiplex PCR; TCRdb lists only in-frame clones, some missing. The table has 170,000 or so clones, approximately 93% seen once. The data are from a study of T cell responses to AZD1222 COVID-19 vaccine. V gave up 6 bases and J gave up 3 bases; unmatched junction bases: 12. This CDR3 is built from 16 residues. Germline V gives CDR1 MNHEY, CDR2 SMNVEV (reference sequence). Findings and caveats of the study: At 160-218 and 743-854, vaccine-associated CD4 TCRs were dominant, and they spanned spike. Spike-specific TCR breadth rose after two AZD1222 doses, and depth rose as well. Within unmutated variant regions lay the reported targets of nearly half of spike-specific TCRs. Repertoires were obtained solely post-peak T cell response.

The sequenced sample was peripheral blood, obtained on day 0 of AZD1222 vaccination. This TCR derives from an adult in good health. The chain is built from TRBV27 and TRBJ2-3; 7 bases are shared with TRBD1. The CDR3 loop is CASRTRPGQSTDTQYF. In DNA form, the CDR3 reads TGTGCCAGCAGAACGAGACCGGGACAGTCGACAGATACGCAGTATTTT.